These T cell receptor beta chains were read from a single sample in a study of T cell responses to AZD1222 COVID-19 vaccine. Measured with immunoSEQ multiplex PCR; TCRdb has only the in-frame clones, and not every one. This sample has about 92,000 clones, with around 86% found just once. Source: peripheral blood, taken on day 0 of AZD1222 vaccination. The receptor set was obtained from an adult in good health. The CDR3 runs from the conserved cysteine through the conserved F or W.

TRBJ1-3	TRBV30	CAWRWTNGNTIYF
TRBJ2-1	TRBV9	CASSRLAEYNEQFF
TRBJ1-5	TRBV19	CASSIDQVQPQHF
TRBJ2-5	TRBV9	CASSVGTVEETQYF
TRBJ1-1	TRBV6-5	CASSFAGTGLTEAFF
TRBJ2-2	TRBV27	CASSSLGLAGYDGELFF
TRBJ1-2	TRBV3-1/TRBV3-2	CASSFSGEGYTF
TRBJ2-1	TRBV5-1	CASSFQGIGNEQFF
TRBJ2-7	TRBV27	CASTMTSGSIYEQYF
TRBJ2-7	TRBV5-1	CASKQGESYEQYF
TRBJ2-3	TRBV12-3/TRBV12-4	CASLNRGADTQYF
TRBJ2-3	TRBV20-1	CSASPSGRSSTDTQYF
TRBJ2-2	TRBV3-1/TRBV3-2	CASSLQGALGELFF
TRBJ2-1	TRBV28	CASSLLGEFRGQFF
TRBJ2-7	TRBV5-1	CASSWGQPSYEQYF
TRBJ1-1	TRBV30	CAWSFDGRGTEAFF
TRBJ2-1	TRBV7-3	CASSLGRDNEQFF
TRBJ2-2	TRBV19	CASSIIAGGPNTGELFF
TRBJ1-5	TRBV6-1	CASSEGRGKPQHF
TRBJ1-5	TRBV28	CASSFNLQGPQHF
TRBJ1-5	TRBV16	CASSLTGGDQPQHF
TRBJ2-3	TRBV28	CASSSGPRRADTQYF
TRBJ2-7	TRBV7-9	CASSFGGAGTYEQYF
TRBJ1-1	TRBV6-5	CASRGGGRVTEAFF
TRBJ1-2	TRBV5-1	CASSRDTTYGYTF
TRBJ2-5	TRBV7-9	CASSPGQGSRETQYF
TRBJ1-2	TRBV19	CASTLIGAANYGYTF
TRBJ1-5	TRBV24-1	CATSLADSNQPQHF
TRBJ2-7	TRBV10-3	CAISEMEYEQYF
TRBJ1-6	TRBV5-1	CASSWPGQGVYNSPLHF
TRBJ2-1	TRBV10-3	CAIGATSSYNEQFF
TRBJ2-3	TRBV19	CASSTGHRTYIDTQYF
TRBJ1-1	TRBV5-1	CASSLSRDRVVNTEAFF
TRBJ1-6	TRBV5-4	CASSLQGGGSPLHF
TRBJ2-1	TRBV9	CASSLGLAGGREQFF
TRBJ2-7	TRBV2	CASSERPKPKYF
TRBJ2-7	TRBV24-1	CATGLRTGQGYEQYF
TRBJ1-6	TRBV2	CASLVQVLSPLHF
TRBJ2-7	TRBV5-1	CASSTGTGEFYEQYF
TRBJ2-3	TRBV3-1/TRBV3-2	CASSRYRSSGSTDTQYF
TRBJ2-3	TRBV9	CASSVGPVTDTQYF
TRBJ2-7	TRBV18	CASSPNRGRSYEQYF
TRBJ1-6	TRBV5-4	CASSLEPGGVFPLHF
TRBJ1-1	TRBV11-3	CASSPGQGRTEAFF
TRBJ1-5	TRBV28	CASSSLSGIHQPQHF
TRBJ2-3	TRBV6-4	CASSDTSGPLLGDTQYF
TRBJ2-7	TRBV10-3	CAISEGREGYEQYF
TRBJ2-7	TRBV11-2	CASSLGGTGFSEQYF